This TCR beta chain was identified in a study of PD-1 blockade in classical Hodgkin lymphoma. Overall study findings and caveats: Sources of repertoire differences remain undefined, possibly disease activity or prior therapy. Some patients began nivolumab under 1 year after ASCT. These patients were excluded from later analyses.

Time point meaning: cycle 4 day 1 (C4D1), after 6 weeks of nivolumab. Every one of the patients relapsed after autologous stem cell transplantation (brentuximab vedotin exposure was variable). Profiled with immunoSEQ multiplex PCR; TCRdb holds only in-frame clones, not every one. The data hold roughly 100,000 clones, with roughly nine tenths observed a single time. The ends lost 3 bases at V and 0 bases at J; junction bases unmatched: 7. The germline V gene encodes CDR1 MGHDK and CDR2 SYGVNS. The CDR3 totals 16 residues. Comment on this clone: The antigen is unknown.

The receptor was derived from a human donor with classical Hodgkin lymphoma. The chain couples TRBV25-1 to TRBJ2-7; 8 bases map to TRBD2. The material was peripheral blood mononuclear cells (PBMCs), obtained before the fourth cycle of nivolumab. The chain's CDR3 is CASSDRPAGDSYEQYF. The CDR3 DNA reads TGTGCCAGCAGTGACCGGCCAGCGGGGGACTCCTACGAGCAGTACTTC.